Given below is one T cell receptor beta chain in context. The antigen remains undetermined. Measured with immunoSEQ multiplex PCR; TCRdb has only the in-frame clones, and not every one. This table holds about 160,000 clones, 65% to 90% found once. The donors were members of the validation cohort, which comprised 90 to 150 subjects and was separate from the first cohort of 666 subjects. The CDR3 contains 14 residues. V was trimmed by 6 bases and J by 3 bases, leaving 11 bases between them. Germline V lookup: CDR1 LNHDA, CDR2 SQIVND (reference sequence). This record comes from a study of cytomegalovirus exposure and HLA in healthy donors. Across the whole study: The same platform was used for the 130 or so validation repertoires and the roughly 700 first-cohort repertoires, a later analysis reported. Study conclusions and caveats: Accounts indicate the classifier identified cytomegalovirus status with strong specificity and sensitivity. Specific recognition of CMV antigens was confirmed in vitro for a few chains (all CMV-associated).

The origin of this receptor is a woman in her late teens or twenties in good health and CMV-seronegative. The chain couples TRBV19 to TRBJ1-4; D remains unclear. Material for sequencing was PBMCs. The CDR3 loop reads CASRSTLSNEKLFF. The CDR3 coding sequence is TGTGCCAGTAGATCCACTCTCTCTAATGAAAAACTGTTTTTT.